The 5 T cell receptor beta chains below come from one sample, sequenced in a study of blood T cells in healthy people across ages. Then a second PCR, running roughly 7 to 11 cycles, was carried out with a sample-barcoded 5' primer and a J-beta primer mix. TCRdb reanalysed the 5' RACE reads using MiXCR and keeps one entry per CDR3 protein. The repertoire includes over 600,000 distinct CDR3 sequences, less than 45% of them detected once, and around 30% sits in the top ten. What was sequenced was blood. The receptors come from a man older than 75 in good health.

This clonotype was seen only a few times. The gene calls are TRBV6-2 or TRBV6-3 and TRBJ2-7, with TRBD1 identical over 7 bases. V shed 7 bases and J 0 bases; nucleotides not matched to a gene: 6. This CDR3 region has 14 residues. From germline, CDR1 is MNHEY and CDR2 SVGEGT. The CDR3 bases are TGTGCCAGCACCTACGGACAGGTCTCCTACGAGCAGTACTTC. Translated, it gives CASTYGQVSYEQYF.

Turning to this clonotype: This could be a read error, since a much larger clone is one nucleotide away. The rearrangement links TRBV2 to TRBJ1-6, with D uncertain. The germline V gene has CDR1 SNHLY and CDR2 FYNNEI. This CDR3 contains 16 residues. The CDR3 sequence: CVSSRRVSSYNSPLHF. The DNA of the CDR3 is TGTGTCAGCAGTAGGAGGGTTAGCTCCTATAATTCACCCCTCCACTTT.

The V gene is TRBV18, the J gene TRBJ1-4; D is possibly TRBD1 (6 bases). The CDR3 extends over 17 amino acids. Between the trimmed V and J ends, which lost 2 bases and 7 bases, there was a span of 20 bases. In germline, CDR1 is KGHSH, CDR2 LQKENI. The CDR3 coding sequence is TGTGCCAGCTCACCAACAGGGAGATGGAGAGTCGGTGAAAAACTGTTTTTT. Amino acids: CASSPTGRWRVGEKLFF.

Notes on this clonotype: One end of the junction is discordant with germline, which a read error may explain. The chain couples TRBV10-3 to TRBJ2-2; no clear D gene. This CDR3 is built from 13 residues. CDR1 ENHRY and CDR2 SYGVKD come from the germline V gene. CDR3 nucleotides: TGTGCCACCAGTGAGAGAGACACCGGGGAGCTGTTTTTT. Translated, it gives CATSERDTGELFF.

This clonotype occurred a few times. The gene calls are TRBV3-1 and TRBJ2-3; 11 bases agree with TRBD2. The CDR3 extends over 19 amino acids. Germline V CDR1 and CDR2: LGHDT, YNNKEL (reference sequence). Trimming at V came to 4 bases and at J to 2 bases, leaving 14 bases not matched to a gene. The CDR3 sequence: CASSPGVSLAGASTDTQYF. Written as DNA, the CDR3 is TGTGCCAGCAGCCCGGGGGTCTCACTAGCGGGGGCCTCCACAGATACGCAGTATTTT.